The 32 T cell receptor beta chains in this list originate from one sample, sequenced in a study of T-cell reconstitution after alpha-beta-depleted transplantation in children. The authors prepared the TCRbeta library with unique molecular identifiers. TCRdb passed the PCR reads through MiXCR, listing each CDR3 protein once. The sample includes hundreds of thousands of distinct CDR3 sequences, around 17% of them seen just once. Specimen: PBMCs from the stem cell graft donor, collected from the stem cell graft. The receptors come from a human donor who donated a stem cell graft to a child with acute myeloid leukemia.

This clonotype was counted at least ten times. The chain couples TRBV20-1 to TRBJ2-5; the match to TRBD2 covers 7 bases. V dropped 6 bases and J dropped 4; count of bases not matched to a gene: 17. In germline, CDR1 is DFQATT, CDR2 SNEGSKA (reference sequence). The CDR3 extends over 16 amino acids. Here the CDR3 reads CSAPISGKGKRETQYF. CDR3 bases: TGCAGTGCACCCATCAGCGGGAAGGGTAAGAGAGAGACCCAGTACTTC.

This clonotype was seen many times. The CDR3 region has the DNA TGTGCCAGCAGCTTAGACGGCAGACACACCGGGGAGCTGTTTTTT. Translated: CASSLDGRHTGELFF. The chain links TRBV7-2 to TRBJ2-2; no firm D call. CDR1 and CDR2 (germline): SGHTA, FQGNSA. The germline V and J ends were trimmed by 1 base and 3 bases, with 9 bases remaining between them. This CDR3 is built from 15 residues.

This clonotype was seen repeatedly, ten times or more. V gene TRBV12-3 or TRBV12-4 combines with J gene TRBJ2-5; D not resolved. Trimming left V 2 bases short and J 2 bases short, with 15 bases between. This CDR3 comprises 16 residues. The CDR3 loop reads CASSLREGIVQETQYF. The CDR3 nucleotides are TGTGCCAGCAGTTTAAGGGAAGGAATCGTTCAAGAGACCCAGTACTTC.

At least ten counts were recorded for this clonotype. This chain connects TRBV20-1 to TRBJ2-1; 8 bases are a match to TRBD2. The junction had 6 bases not matched to a gene; V was cut back by 3 bases and J by 8 bases. The CDR3 totals 13 residues. Germline lookup yields CDR1 DFQATT and CDR2 SNEGSKA (reference sequence). CDR3 DNA: TGCAGTGCTAGGGGAGGCGGGGGGTATGAGCAGTTCTTC. Protein sequence: CSARGGGGYEQFF.

This clonotype was seen only a few times. The chain links TRBV3-1 to TRBJ1-1, with D tentatively TRBD1 (6 bases). V gave up 7 bases and J gave up 2 bases, with 17 bases separating them. The CDR3 runs 15 residues. CDR1 LGHDT and CDR2 YNNKEL come from the germline V gene (reference sequence). The CDR3 DNA follows: TGTGCCAGCACCCCAGGGAGGGGACAAAACACTGAAGCTTTCTTT. Its protein is CASTPGRGQNTEAFF.

This clonotype was recorded at least ten times. The chain has TRBV20-1 and TRBJ1-5; no clear D gene. V lost 1 base and J lost 5, with 9 bases in between. Germline CDR1 is DFQATT and CDR2 is SNEGSKA (reference sequence). The CDR3 runs 13 residues. The CDR3: CSARGRPDQPQHF. The DNA for the CDR3 is TGCAGTGCTAGAGGCAGGCCCGATCAGCCCCAGCATTTT.

This sequence joins TRBV12-3 or TRBV12-4 and TRBJ2-7; D may be TRBD2 (6 bases). Deletions cut 9 bases from V and 3 bases from J, with 15 bases between. This CDR3 comprises 13 residues. CDR3 sequence (DNA): TGTGCCAGTCGGGACTCTTCGTACTACGAGCAGTACTTC. As protein: CASRDSSYYEQYF.

The chain uses TRBV10-3 and TRBJ2-5, with D perhaps TRBD1 (6 bases). Germline values: CDR1 ENHRY, CDR2 SYGVKD. The CDR3 contains 14 residues. V lost 2 bases and J lost 4, with 11 bases in between. The CDR3 protein is CAISEGQSRETQYF. CDR3 bases: TGTGCCATCAGTGAGGGACAGTCAAGAGAGACCCAGTACTTC.

There are many counts of this clonotype. V gene TRBV5-5 combines with J gene TRBJ2-7, with D possibly being TRBD2 (6 bases). The CDR3 length is 14 residues. V was trimmed by 2 bases and J by 0 bases, leaving 9 bases between them. Per the germline V gene, CDR1 is SGHKS and CDR2 is YYEKEE (reference sequence). The CDR3 DNA follows: TGTGCCAGCAGCTTCGGGGGAATCTCCTACGAGCAGTACGTC. This encodes CASSFGGISYEQYV.

The table lists this clonotype with a few counts. The chain uses TRBV5-1 and TRBJ2-1, with TRBD1 matching over 7 bases. The CDR3 is made up of 15 amino acids. Germline V gene lookup returns CDR1 SGHRS and CDR2 YFSETQ. V lost 6 bases and J lost 2; bases outside the gene matches: 8. CDR3 nucleotide sequence: TGCGCCAGCACCGTACGACAGGGAGCCTACAATGAGCAGTTCTTC. Its translation is CASTVRQGAYNEQFF.

This clonotype was detected many times. The chain is built from TRBV6-5 and TRBJ1-1, with D tentatively TRBD1 (6 bases). From germline, CDR1 is MNHEY and CDR2 SVGAGI. The CDR3 is 15 residues long. Trimming took 4 bases from V and 7 from J, leaving 19 bases between them. CDR3 region: CASSSRTGAAGEAFF. In nucleotides, the CDR3 is TGTGCCAGCAGTTCTCGGACGGGGGCCGCGGGTGAAGCTTTCTTT.

This clonotype was seen many times. The chain recombines TRBV12-3 or TRBV12-4 with TRBJ2-1; 9 bases map to TRBD1. The junction had 3 bases not matched to a gene; V was cut back by 5 bases and J by 1 base. The CDR3 is 15 residues long. The CDR3 DNA sequence: TGTGCCAGCAGTAGGGGACAGGGTTCCTACAATGAGCAGTTCTTC. Amino acid sequence: CASSRGQGSYNEQFF.

This clonotype was counted ten times or more. V gene TRBV9 combines with J gene TRBJ2-7; D unclear. CDR1 is SGDLS, CDR2 YYNGEE, per germline. Trimming removed 3 bases from V and 0 bases from J, with 7 bases in between. CDR3 length: 13 amino acids. The CDR3 loop is CASSAPSSYEQYF. DNA for the CDR3: TGTGCCAGCAGCGCTCCTAGCTCCTACGAGCAGTACTTC.

This clonotype was detected only a few times. The chain recombines TRBV7-9 with TRBJ2-5, with 8 bases aligning to TRBD1. V was clipped by 5 bases and J by 5 bases; unmatched bases: 7. CDR3 length equals 14 residues. In germline, CDR1 is SEHNR, CDR2 FQNEAQ (reference sequence). The CDR3 nucleotides read TGTGCCAGCAGCACGACAGGGGCAGGGGAGACCCAGTACTTC. Translated: CASSTTGAGETQYF.

The sample holds many counts of this clonotype. The CDR3 here is CSGTSRNEQFF. CDR3 in DNA: TGCAGTGGTACTAGTAGGAATGAGCAGTTCTTC. The genes are TRBV20-1 and TRBJ2-1, with TRBD2 as a possible D gene (5 bases). The CDR3 sequence is 11 residues long. Germline CDR1 and CDR2: DFQATT and SNEGSKA (reference sequence). V shed 7 bases and J shed 7 bases, with 11 bases lying between them.

This sequence joins TRBV7-2 and TRBJ2-7; D could derive from TRBD1 or TRBD2 (5 bases each). CDR1 and CDR2 (germline): SGHTA, FQGNSA. With 4 bases removed from V and 6 bases from J, the gap between germline ends came to 19 bases. CDR3 length: 15 residues. The CDR3 here is CASSSTPGRLAEQYF. In DNA form, the CDR3 reads TGTGCCAGCAGCTCGACCCCGGGACGCCTGGCCGAGCAGTACTTC.

The J gene is TRBJ1-1, the V gene TRBV29-1; weak D call: TRBD1 (6 bases). V was trimmed by 4 bases and J by 4 bases, leaving 16 bases between them. Germline assignment: CDR1 SQVTM and CDR2 ANQGSEA. The CDR3 sequence is 14 residues long. The CDR3 loop reads CSVGRGGLLTEAFF. Written as DNA, the CDR3 is TGCAGCGTTGGTAGGGGGGGGCTCCTCACTGAAGCTTTCTTT.

The chain combines TRBV9 with TRBJ2-7, with 9 bases lining up with TRBD2. The CDR3 spans 15 residues. The germline gives CDR1 SGDLS, CDR2 YYNGEE. With V trimmed by 4 bases and J by 2 bases, 7 bases remained unmatched. The CDR3 nucleotides read TGTGCCAGCAGCCCCCAGCGGGGGGACCCCTACGAGCAGTACTTC. Amino acids: CASSPQRGDPYEQYF. Full variable domain (outside the CDR3, taken from reference TRBV9 and TRBJ2-7): DSGVTQTPKHLITATGQRVTLRCSPRSGDLSVYWYQQSLDQGLQFLIQYYNGEERAKGNILERFSAQQFPDLHSELNLSSLELGDSALYFCASSPQRGDPYEQYFGPGTRLTVT.

This clonotype was seen more than once but under ten times. The chain couples TRBV20-1 to TRBJ1-3; D may be TRBD1 (6 bases). The CDR3 has 14 amino acids. Trimming removed 2 bases at V and 0 bases at J, with 8 bases between. Germline V gives CDR1 DFQATT, CDR2 SNEGSKA (reference sequence). This CDR3 reads CSARTGFSGNTIYF. The CDR3 nucleotides read TGCAGTGCTAGAACAGGGTTCTCTGGAAACACCATATATTTT.

This clonotype has ten or more counts. The chain links TRBV6-6 to TRBJ2-3; weak D call: TRBD2 (7 bases). CDR1 and CDR2 (germline): MNHNY, SVGAGI (reference sequence). The CDR3 covers 12 residues. Trimming left V 8 bases short and J 9 bases short, with 15 bases between. The CDR3 nucleotides are TGTGCCAGCGGGGGGGCCGTAGAAACGCAGTATTTT. Translation gives CASGGAVETQYF.

In this sample, this clonotype turned up a few times. V usage is TRBV7-2 and J usage is TRBJ1-5; D unclear. Germline values: CDR1 SGHTA, CDR2 FQGNSA. V was cut by 2 bases and J by 2 bases, with 10 bases left in between. The CDR3 runs 15 residues. CDR3 sequence: CASSLTEGGNQPQHF. The CDR3 DNA is TGTGCCAGCAGCTTAACAGAGGGTGGCAATCAGCCCCAGCATTTT.

This clonotype was recorded at least ten times. The rearrangement links TRBV6-5 to TRBJ1-2; the D gene is possibly TRBD1 (5 bases). CDR3 size: 11 residues. Trimming took off 2 bases at V and 8 bases at J, with 6 bases between the two ends. CDR1 is MNHEY and CDR2 is SVGAGI in the germline V gene. The CDR3 here is CASSYRGGYTF. Here the CDR3 DNA reads TGTGCCAGCAGTTACAGGGGAGGCTACACCTTC.

The sample holds a few counts of this clonotype. The CDR3 coding sequence is TGTGCCAGCAGCGTAGAAAGGATACTTTACAATGAGCAGTTCTTC. Translated: CASSVERILYNEQFF. This chain links TRBV9 with TRBJ2-1; D uncertain. The CDR3 sequence is 15 residues long. Looked up from germline, CDR1 is SGDLS and CDR2 is YYNGEE. V was cut by 0 bases and J by 4 bases, with 11 bases left in between.

There are many counts of this clonotype. The V call is TRBV20-1, the J call TRBJ2-2, with 7 bases identical to TRBD2. There are 15 residues in the CDR3. Trimming at V came to 3 bases and at J to 3 bases, leaving 7 bases not matched to a gene. Germline assignment: CDR1 DFQATT and CDR2 SNEGSKA (reference sequence). CDR3: CSARLPLADTGELFF. As DNA, the CDR3 is TGCAGTGCTAGGCTCCCGCTAGCGGACACCGGGGAGCTGTTTTTT.

This chain uses TRBV7-8 with TRBJ1-2; no definite D call. CDR1 and CDR2 from the germline V gene are SGHVS and FQNEAQ. This CDR3 spans 14 amino acids. The V end lost 2 bases, the J end lost 2 bases, and 9 bases lay between the germline ends. CDR3 protein: CASSLSPGNYGYTF. CDR3 sequence (DNA): TGTGCCAGCAGCTTAAGTCCGGGCAACTATGGCTACACCTTC.

The V call is TRBV6-2 or TRBV6-3, the J call TRBJ1-2, with TRBD1 as a possible D gene (6 bases). The CDR3 has 14 amino acids. Per germline, CDR1 MNHEY and CDR2 SVGEGT. V was trimmed by 10 bases and J by 4 bases, leaving 19 bases between them. For the CDR3, the DNA is TGTGCCACCCTGGGGGACACCGAATTCTATGGCTACACCTTC. The encoded protein is CATLGDTEFYGYTF.

This clonotype came up many times. The chain carries TRBV29-1 and TRBJ2-7, with 9 positions matching TRBD2. CDR3 length: 14 amino acids. Germline loops: CDR1 SQVTM, CDR2 ANQGSEA. With V trimmed by 5 bases and J by 2 bases, 7 bases remained unmatched. CDR3 nucleotide sequence: TGCAGCGTTATAAGCGGGGGGAGCGCCTACGAGCAGTACTTC. As protein: CSVISGGSAYEQYF.

This clonotype was counted a few times. V and J are TRBV15 and TRBJ1-5; D is unclear. The CDR3 is 17 residues long. The V end lost 0 bases, the J end lost 0 bases, and 12 bases lay between the germline ends. Germline CDR1 LNHNV, CDR2 YYDKDF (reference sequence). CDR3 region: CATSRDQTGYSNQPQHF. DNA for the CDR3: TGTGCCACCAGCAGAGATCAAACCGGATATAGCAATCAGCCCCAGCATTTT.

This clonotype appeared many times. This chain uses TRBV10-3 with TRBJ2-5; 8 bases are shared with TRBD2. J gave up 4 bases and V 2 bases, and 3 bases lay outside the gene matches. The CDR3 totals 14 residues. CDR1 and CDR2 from the germline V gene are ENHRY and SYGVKD. The CDR3 spells CAISEAGGTETQYF. The CDR3 DNA reads TGTGCCATCAGTGAGGCGGGGGGAACAGAGACCCAGTACTTC.

This clonotype was observed many times. This chain links TRBV24-1 with TRBJ2-2, with D possibly TRBD1 on 6 matching bases. From germline, CDR1 is KGHDR and CDR2 SFDVKD. V lost 3 bases and J lost 7, with 11 bases in between. CDR3 length equals 14 residues. The CDR3 is CATSDRGQIGELFF. The CDR3 coding sequence is TGTGCCACCAGTGATCGTGGACAGATCGGGGAGCTGTTTTTT.

The chain links TRBV7-2 to TRBJ1-4, with D unclear. Between the trimmed V and J ends, which lost 3 bases and 7 bases, there was a span of 12 bases. The CDR3 contains 14 residues. CDR1 and CDR2 from the germline V gene are SGHTA and FQGNSA. The CDR3 coding sequence is TGTGCCAGCAGCTTTTTGGGGTTTGGTGAAAAACTGTTTTTT. Protein: CASSFLGFGEKLFF.

In regard to this clonotype: Possible read error: a much larger clone is one base away. The chain recombines TRBV29-1 with TRBJ2-5; no clear D. The CDR3 length is 11 residues. The V end was cut by 7 bases, the J end by 1 base, with 7 bases between. Germline V gene data show CDR1 as SQVTM and CDR2 as ANQGSEA. The chain's CDR3 is CSADPQETQYF. The CDR3 bases are TGCAGCGCTGACCCCCAAGAGACCCAGTACTTC.